The source of this TCR beta chain is a study of beta chain features in type 1 diabetes. Overall study findings and caveats: The study found that naive, central memory and Treg TCRB repertoires appeared more similar in patients than in healthy donors.

Reverse transcription of all isolated RNA meant that expressed TCRB transcripts were sequenced. Here immunoSEQ multiplex PCR was the method, and the copy in TCRdb shows in-frame clones only, minus some. The sample has over 700,000 clones, about a sixth seen once. Each of the CD4+ naive, central memory, regulatory and stem cell-like memory populations was sorted via CD45RO/CCR7/CD25/CD127/CD95/CD27. Germline CDR1 SGHRS, CDR2 YFSETQ. V lost 4 bases to trimming and J lost 9 bases; unmatched junction nucleotides: 10. This CDR3 comprises 14 residues. This clone has a handful of counts. Its specificity is not known.

The sequencing input was naive CD4+ T cells from blood. This sequence was found in a woman under 30 in good health. This chain links TRBV5-1 with TRBJ2-1; 7 nucleotides line up with TRBD2. The CDR3 loop reads CASSPSPLAFEQFF. CDR3 DNA: TGCGCCAGCAGCCCGTCCCCACTAGCGTTTGAGCAGTTCTTC.